This T cell receptor (beta chain) came from a study of CD8+ T cells in alopecia areata. Overall study context: The graft donors were approximately 6-12-month-old C3H/HeJ mice with spontaneous alopecia, and their skin went to roughly 7-10-week-old female C3H/HeJ mice. Whole-study findings and limits: Higher clonality and more expanded CD8+ clones appeared in lesional than normal scalp. Sequencing of scalp samples also captures resident alphabeta T cells of normal skin.

Worth noting for this clone: Antigen specificity is unknown. The protein listed by TCRdb differs at residue 13 from the translated DNA, so the DNA translation is shown. The gene symbols are mouse symbols. The DNA ends 3 residues before the CDR3 does, and the rest of the CDR3 is filled in from the germline J gene.

There are 16 residues in the CDR3. V was clipped by 5 bases and J by 0 bases; unmatched bases: 4. In germline, CDR1 is SNHLY, CDR2 FYNGKV (reference sequence). Sequencing relied on a cDNA template that was reverse transcribed from extracted RNA. Clones were read by immunoSEQ multiplex PCR, and TCRdb kept only the in-frame ones, dropping some. This sample carries about 120,000 clones, none of them present only once. Sequencing input: lesional skin. The chain joins TRBV3 to TRBJ1-3, with 10 bases matching TRBD1. The receptor comes from a C3H/HeJ mouse with alopecia areata. The strain's MHC type: H2-k. Partial CDR3 DNA: TGTGCCAGCAGCCTGGGGACAGGGGATTCTGGAAATACG. Its translation: CASSLGTGDSGNT. The full CDR3 protein is CASSLGTGDSGNTLYF.